What follows are 26 T cell receptor beta chains derived from one specimen sequenced in a study of blood T cell repertoires in COVID-19. This table comes from immunoSEQ multiplex PCR, and its TCRdb copy is limited to in-frame clones, with some not included. The sample yields roughly 90,000 clones, 80% seen once. Sequences were obtained from peripheral blood. These receptors all come from a woman aged 70 to 79 with acute or convalescent COVID-19.

The CDR3 DNA reads as TGTGCCAGCAGTCCGAACCCGACAGGGGTTGGGTCCTATAATTCACCCCTCCACTTT. Protein product: CASSPNPTGVGSYNSPLHF. The chain is built from TRBV6-6 and TRBJ1-6, with 8 bases that match TRBD1. Germline lookup yields CDR1 MNHNY and CDR2 SVGAGI (reference sequence). The CDR3 consists of 19 residues. V shed 5 bases and J 1 base; nucleotides not matched to a gene: 13.

The chain recombines TRBV19 with TRBJ1-1, with a tentative D call TRBD1 (5 bases). The CDR3 consists of 13 residues. V was clipped by 4 bases and J by 4 bases, with 10 bases between them. Germline lookup yields CDR1 LNHDA and CDR2 SQIVND (reference sequence). The DNA of the CDR3 is TGTGCCAGTAGTAGCCAGGGAGGCACTGAAGCTTTCTTT. As protein: CASSSQGGTEAFF. Together with reference TRBV19 and TRBJ1-1, the CDR3 gives the full variable domain: DGGITQSPKYLFRKEGQNVTLSCEQNLNHDAMYWYRQDPGQGLRLIYYSQIVNDFQKGDIAEGYSVSREKKESFPLTVTSAQKNPTAFYLCASSSQGGTEAFFGQGTRLTVV.

J is TRBJ2-2 and V is TRBV7-2, with D unresolved. Germline V gene lookup returns CDR1 SGHTA and CDR2 FQGNSA. V was pared by 1 base and J by 5 bases, with 11 bases between. The CDR3 totals 15 residues. The CDR3 protein is CASSLVLAGTGELFF. For the CDR3, the DNA is TGTGCCAGCAGCTTAGTTCTCGCCGGTACCGGGGAGCTGTTTTTT.

V is TRBV4-3 and J is TRBJ1-2; possibly TRBD1 for D (5 bases). The CDR3 sequence is 14 residues long. CDR1 LGHNA and CDR2 YSLEER come from the germline V gene. V lost 4 bases, J lost 7 bases, and 16 bases lay in between. The DNA of the CDR3 is TGCGCCAGCAGCCTTGACCGGGGCGGGACTGGCTACACCTTC. This encodes CASSLDRGGTGYTF.

The J gene is TRBJ2-1, the V gene TRBV3-1 (or the pseudogene TRBV3-2), with no clear D. The CDR3 sequence is 13 residues long. Between the trimmed V and J ends, which lost 0 bases and 13 bases, there was a span of 13 bases. Germline CDR1 LGHDT, CDR2 YNNKEL (reference sequence). The CDR3 DNA follows: TGTGCCAGCAGCCAAGAGGTTTTCACTATACAGTTCTTC. Translating gives CASSQEVFTIQFF.

The count of this clone is one. The rearrangement links TRBV7-2 to TRBJ1-1; maybe TRBD1 (5 bases). The length of the CDR3 is 14 residues. Trimming shortened V by 2 bases and J by 1 base, and 8 bases separated the two germline ends. Germline V gene lookup returns CDR1 SGHTA and CDR2 FQGNSA. The CDR3: CASSLYGGNTEAFF. DNA of the CDR3: TGTGCCAGCAGCTTATACGGGGGGAACACTGAAGCTTTCTTT.

This clone was observed a few times. The rearrangement uses TRBV6-1 and TRBJ1-4; possibly TRBD1 for D (6 bases). The CDR3 loop spans 16 amino acids. V shed 3 bases and J shed 8 bases, with 19 bases lying between them. Germline assignment: CDR1 MNHNS and CDR2 SASEGT. DNA for the CDR3: TGTGCCAGCAGTGAGGATGGGGGGGCGGGTGAGGAAAAACTGTTTTTT. This sequence encodes CASSEDGGAGEEKLFF.

The CDR3 is CASSPGNRGLNTEAFF. CDR3 coding DNA: TGTGCCAGCTCCCCCGGGAATCGGGGATTGAACACTGAAGCTTTCTTT. The V and J genes are TRBV18 and TRBJ1-1; D uncertain. The CDR3 loop spans 16 amino acids. The V and J ends lost 6 bases and 0 bases respectively, with 17 bases between them. The germline V gene encodes CDR1 KGHSH and CDR2 LQKENI.

The chain has TRBV24-1 and TRBJ1-1; tentative D call: TRBD1 (6 bases). The germline V gene has CDR1 KGHDR and CDR2 SFDVKD. Trimming removed 4 bases at V and 5 bases at J, with 10 bases between. The CDR3 runs 13 residues. The CDR3 DNA reads as TGTGCCACCAGTGAGCCACAGGGTACTGAAGCTTTCTTT. It specifies CATSEPQGTEAFF.

The J gene is TRBJ2-1, the V gene TRBV7-2; a weak D match, TRBD2 (6 bases). Trimming left V 4 bases short and J 9 bases short, with 22 bases between. Germline CDR1 reads SGHTA; CDR2 reads FQGNSA. This CDR3 region has 16 residues. CDR3 DNA: TGTGCCAGCAGCTCGGGGCGGGGCCACTTAACCGTTGAGCAGTTCTTC. This codes for CASSSGRGHLTVEQFF.

The J gene is TRBJ2-2, the V gene TRBV19; D not resolved. Germline V gives CDR1 LNHDA, CDR2 SQIVND (reference sequence). V gave up 3 bases and J gave up 1 base, with 9 bases separating them. The length of the CDR3 is 15 residues. The CDR3 region has the DNA TGTGCCAGTAGTATTAGATCCGGGAACACCGGGGAGCTGTTTTTT. Translation: CASSIRSGNTGELFF.

The V and J genes are TRBV29-1 and TRBJ1-2, with D possibly TRBD1 on 5 matching bases. This CDR3 has 14 residues. Per the germline V gene, CDR1 is SQVTM and CDR2 is ANQGSEA. Trimming removed 6 bases from V and 5 bases from J, with 19 bases in between. In DNA, the CDR3 is TGCAGCGTCGCACCCGCGACAGACAGATATGGCTACACCTTC. It codes for CSVAPATDRYGYTF.

This chain uses TRBV29-1 with TRBJ2-1; TRBD2 matches at 11 bases. CDR3 size: 14 residues. V gave up 6 bases and J gave up 9 bases; unmatched junction bases: 10. Germline V gene sequence: CDR1 SQVTM, CDR2 ANQGSEA. The DNA of the CDR3 is TGCAGCGTGGAACGTAGCGGGAGGGCCTTTGAGCAGTTCTTC. Residues: CSVERSGRAFEQFF.

The chain links TRBV20-1 to TRBJ2-1; possibly TRBD2 for D (6 bases). Germline V gene lookup returns CDR1 DFQATT and CDR2 SNEGSKA (reference sequence). Between the trimmed V and J ends, which lost 3 bases and 0 bases, there was a span of 12 bases. The CDR3 contains 15 residues. The CDR3 sequence: CSASSGSDSYNEQFF. In nucleotides, the CDR3 is TGCAGTGCTAGTTCCGGGAGCGACTCCTACAATGAGCAGTTCTTC.

The gene calls are TRBV5-8 and TRBJ1-5; a possible D gene is TRBD1 (6 bases). Germline CDR1 SGHTS, CDR2 YDEGEE. V lost 6 bases and J 0 bases, leaving 13 bases between the germline ends. The CDR3 runs to 15 residues. CDR3 DNA sequence: TGTGCCAGCACCCGGACAGAAAATAGCAATCAGCCCCAGCATTTT. Its protein is CASTRTENSNQPQHF.

The genes are TRBV2 and TRBJ2-3, with 7 positions matching TRBD1. Losses at the gene ends were 6 bases for V and 1 base for J; bases not matched to a gene: 7. The germline CDR1 and CDR2 sequences are SNHLY and FYNNEI. The CDR3 is 15 residues long. The CDR3 is CASRDRGQGTDTQYF. The CDR3 nucleotides read TGTGCCAGCAGGGATCGAGGACAGGGCACAGATACGCAGTATTTT.

The chain employs TRBV4-1 and TRBJ2-3; 10 bases fit TRBD2. Germline V CDR1 and CDR2: MGHRA, YSYEKL. J was trimmed by 0 bases and V by 4 bases; bases with no gene match: 7. CDR3 size: 17 residues. The DNA of the CDR3 is TGCGCCAGCAGCCGGACTAGCGGTTTCTCTAGCACAGATACGCAGTATTTT. Residues: CASSRTSGFSSTDTQYF.

V usage is TRBV2 and J usage is TRBJ2-1; no reliable D call. Trimming removed 4 bases from V and 7 bases from J, with 2 bases in between. The CDR3 is 10 amino acids. Germline loops: CDR1 SNHLY, CDR2 FYNNEI. CDR3 coding DNA: TGTGCCAGCAGTGCGAATGAGCAGTTCTTC. As protein: CASSANEQFF.

The rearrangement joins TRBV5-1 to TRBJ2-6; 10 nucleotides line up with TRBD2. Germline CDR1 is SGHRS and CDR2 is YFSETQ. This CDR3 has 18 amino acids. The J segment lost 0 bases and the V segment lost 0 bases, leaving 3 bases of the junction unmatched. In DNA, the CDR3 is TGCGCCAGCAGCTTGGTTGCTAGCGGGGGCTCTGGGGCCAACGTCCTGACTTTC. Translation gives CASSLVASGGSGANVLTF.

This chain joins TRBV7-6 and TRBJ2-7, with D perhaps matching TRBD2 (5 bases). The V and J ends lost 8 bases and 6 bases respectively, with 20 bases between them. Per germline, CDR1 SGHVS and CDR2 FNYEAQ. The CDR3 runs to 14 residues. As DNA, the CDR3 is TGTGCCAGCTCCCCCTACGGAGGAGTGGGCGAGCAGTACTTC. Residues: CASSPYGGVGEQYF.

V usage is TRBV18 and J usage is TRBJ1-4; D is uncertain. Germline lookup yields CDR1 KGHSH and CDR2 LQKENI. This CDR3 is 16 amino acids long. V was pared by 3 bases and J by 2 bases, with 13 bases between. The CDR3 protein is CASSPGLTGTNEKLFF. The CDR3 DNA reads TGTGCCAGCTCACCGGGCCTAACGGGGACTAATGAAAAACTGTTTTTT.

V usage is TRBV5-4 and J usage is TRBJ1-2; 8 bases line up with TRBD1. Germline V gives CDR1 SGHNT, CDR2 YYREEE (reference sequence). The J segment lost 1 base and the V segment lost 5 bases, leaving 7 bases of the junction unmatched. The length of the CDR3 is 15 residues. CDR3 DNA: TGTGCCAGCAGGTCTGGACAGGGTTATAACTATGGCTACACCTTC. It is translated as CASRSGQGYNYGYTF.

The chain joins TRBV6-6 to TRBJ2-3, with D possibly being TRBD2 (7 bases). This CDR3 is built from 15 residues. Looked up from germline, CDR1 is MNHNY and CDR2 is SVGAGI (reference sequence). Deletions cut 6 bases from V and 1 base from J, with 14 bases between. The CDR3 is CASSRGGGGTDTQYF. Written as DNA, the CDR3 is TGTGCCAGCAGCCGGGGCGGGGGCGGCACAGATACGCAGTATTTT.

The V call is TRBV4-1, the J call TRBJ1-5; 7 bases line up with TRBD1. The CDR3 extends over 16 amino acids. V lost 0 bases, J lost 5 bases, and 7 bases stayed unmatched. CDR1 is MGHRA, CDR2 YSYEKL, per germline. This chain's CDR3 is CASSQDETGNHQPQHF. The DNA for the CDR3 is TGCGCCAGCAGCCAAGATGAGACAGGGAATCATCAGCCCCAGCATTTT.

This sequence joins TRBV5-1 and TRBJ2-5; 9 bases are a match to TRBD1. Germline lookup yields CDR1 SGHRS and CDR2 YFSETQ. The CDR3 sequence is 15 residues long. The junction had 6 bases not matched to a gene; V was cut back by 1 base and J by 5 bases. The CDR3 coding sequence is TGCGCCAGCAGCTTGACAAACAGGGGGCAGGAGACCCAGTACTTC. This gives the protein CASSLTNRGQETQYF.

The genes are TRBV19 and TRBJ2-1; D is undetermined. The V end was cut by 3 bases, the J end by 0 bases, with 6 bases between. CDR1 and CDR2 from the germline V gene are LNHDA and SQIVND (reference sequence). The CDR3 has 14 residues. In DNA form, the CDR3 reads TGTGCCAGTAGTATCCATAGCTCCTACAATGAGCAGTTCTTC. Protein: CASSIHSSYNEQFF.